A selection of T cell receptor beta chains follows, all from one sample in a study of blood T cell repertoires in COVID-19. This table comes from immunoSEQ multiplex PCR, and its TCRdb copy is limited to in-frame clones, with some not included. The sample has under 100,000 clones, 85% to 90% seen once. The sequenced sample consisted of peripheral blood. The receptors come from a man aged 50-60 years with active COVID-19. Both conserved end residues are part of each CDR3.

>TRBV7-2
CASSFRSSYNEQFF
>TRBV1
CTSSQGTEVSPLHF
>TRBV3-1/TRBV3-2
CASSLGTAYGYTF
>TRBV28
CASSSGLATYEQYF
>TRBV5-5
CASSFIGGAGANVLTF
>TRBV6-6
CASSGTIYRGTEAFF
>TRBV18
CASSPLGQGVTGELFF
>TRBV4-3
CASSQEVADTQYF
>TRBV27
CASSLSLATSGTYEQYF
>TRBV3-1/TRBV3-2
CASSQEYRGRTEAFF
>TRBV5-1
CASSSRLSYNEQFF
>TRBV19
CASRRGRSYEQYF
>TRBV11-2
CASSLGGGLAFF
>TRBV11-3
CASSFEGRATFSYEQYF
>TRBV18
CASSPLLAGVGGTDTQYF
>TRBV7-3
CASSSGSSGIGGELFF
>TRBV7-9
CASSYGQNRETQYF
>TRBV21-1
CAGAEGQSSSYNSPLHF
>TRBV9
CASSPRTDSYEQYF
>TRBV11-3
CASSFPTGNTGELFF
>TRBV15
CATSRDPAGGVFYGYTF
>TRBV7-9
CASSLRAGGNTIYF